This TCR beta chain comes out of a study of identical twins. After template switching added a universal primer site, the resulting cDNA carried unique molecular identifiers. Using its own MiXCR run on the 5' RACE reads, TCRdb lists one record per CDR3 protein. Of hundreds of thousands of distinct CDR3 sequences detected, 8.5% to 9% appear once; the ten largest clones hold roughly 0.9%. To note about this clonotype: The antigen is unknown.

Trimming pared 0 bases from V and 4 bases from J, leaving 7 bases between. The CDR3 spans 14 residues. The germline V gene encodes CDR1 SGHAT and CDR2 FQNNGV. Notes on the study in general: Partial confounding of zero-insertion analyses by invariant MAIT and iNKT cells was possible.

This sample was also put to use in a study of yellow fever vaccine responses in identical twins.

Material for sequencing was PBMCs. This TCR came from a woman in her late teens or twenties in good health. The chain is built from TRBV11-2 and TRBJ2-1; D gene ambiguous. This CDR3 reads CASSLEDFYNEQFF. DNA for the CDR3: TGTGCCAGCAGCTTAGAAGACTTTTACAATGAGCAGTTCTTC.